The 28 T cell receptor beta chains presented below share a single source sample, sequenced in a study of tumor-infiltrating lymphocytes in primary liver carcinoma. The input was 450 to 500 ng total RNA; TCR beta cDNA was made from it with a constant-region primer. Slightly modified ARM-PCR, run as three nested multiplex PCR rounds, produced the TCR beta libraries. PCR rounds one and two used TRBV1-TRBV30 forward primers with a C-beta reverse primer for around 11 cycles each. In TCRdb, the multiplex PCR reads were re-called with MiXCR into one record per CDR3 protein. Of over 100,000 distinct CDR3 sequences in the sample, 65% to 75% were seen once. The study co-extracted DNA and RNA from around 20-30 mg of unsorted bulk tissue. Sequenced material: tumor-adjacent normal liver tissue. These receptors were taken from a woman aged 55-70 years with primary liver carcinoma and hepatitis B virus infection.

For this clonotype: The junction departs from germline at one end; a sequencing error may be responsible. The genes are TRBV28 and TRBJ2-1; D may correspond to TRBD1 or TRBD2 (5 bases each). The germline gives CDR1 MDHEN, CDR2 SYDVKM. The CDR3 has 17 residues. CDR3 bases: TGTGCCAGCTGTTTAAGGGCTAGCCCAGGGCCGCCGAATGAGCAGTTCTTC. Protein: CASCLRASPGPPNEQFF.

A few counts support this clonotype. At one boundary the junction diverges from the germline segment, which might be a read error. The J gene is TRBJ1-5, the V gene TRBV12-3 or TRBV12-4, with TRBD1 as a possible D gene (6 bases). The CDR3 consists of 15 residues. Here the CDR3 DNA reads TGTGCCAGCAGTCCAACAGGGAATAGCAATCAGTCCCAGCATTTT. Translating it yields CASSPTGNSNQSQHF.

In regard to this clonotype: The junction and the germline gene differ at one end; a read error may be behind it. CDR3 region: CASSQESGVRNQSQHF. The CDR3 bases are TGTGCCAGCAGCCAAGAAAGTGGGGTCCGTAATCAGTCCCAGCATTTT. This chain connects TRBV4-2 to TRBJ1-5; no clear D. The CDR3 consists of 16 residues. Germline V lookup: CDR1 LGHNA, CDR2 YNFKEQ.

This clonotype was seen once. A clone one base away is much larger, so this may be a read error. The rearrangement uses TRBV5-1 and TRBJ2-3; no reliable D call. The CDR3 contains 13 residues. Germline V gives CDR1 SGHRS, CDR2 YFSETQ. CDR3 nucleotides: TGCGCCAGGAGCTTGGGGATATCGGATACGCAGTATTTT. Protein: CARSLGISDTQYF.

A word on this clonotype: A much bigger clone sits one base away, suggesting this may be a read error. V is TRBV28 and J is TRBJ2-7; the D is unclear. V gave up 3 bases and J gave up 6 bases, with 18 bases separating them. Germline CDR1 and CDR2: MDHEN and SYDVKM. The CDR3 consists of 15 residues. The CDR3 spells CASSFTVGGLREQYF. The CDR3 region has the DNA TGTGCCAGCAGTTTCACAGTGGGCGGTCTTCGCGAGCAGTACTTC.

Details on this clonotype: The junction departs from the called germline gene at one end, perhaps through a read error. The CDR3 loop is CASNSLLDRLGNTVYF. CDR3 DNA sequence: TGTGCCAGCAATTCCCTATTGGACAGGCTTGGAAACACCGTATATTTT. The rearrangement joins TRBV12-3 or TRBV12-4 to TRBJ1-3, with TRBD1 matching over 7 bases. The CDR3 extends over 16 amino acids.

The V call is TRBV11-2, the J call TRBJ2-7; D perhaps matches TRBD1 (6 bases). The V gene's germline CDR1 is SGHAT and CDR2 FQNNGV. The CDR3 is 14 residues long. The DNA for the CDR3 is TGTGACAGAAGCCAGAACAGGGAGTACCGCAAGCAGTACTTC. Protein: CDRSQNREYRKQYF.

About this clonotype: The final CDR3 position lacks the conserved phenylalanine or tryptophan, pointing to a likely read error. The DNA is left out, because the CDR3 cannot be placed on it with certainty; the CDR3 is given as TCRdb lists it. The J gene is TRBJ2-7, the V gene TRBV11-2. The CDR3 is made up of 12 amino acids, end residues included. Germline-derived CDR1 and CDR2 are SGHAT and FQNNGV. The CDR3 loop reads CASSSDMTSMEY.

The table lists this clonotype with a count of one. The chain uses TRBV7-3 and TRBJ2-1; 7 bases line up with TRBD2. The CDR3 extends over 13 amino acids. Germline values: CDR1 SGHTA, CDR2 FQGTGA. V shed 4 bases and J 5 bases; nucleotides not matched to a gene: 2. In DNA form, the CDR3 reads TGTGCCAGCAGCTCCCTAGCGGACAATGAGCAGTTCTTC. Amino acid sequence: CASSSLADNEQFF. Full variable domain (outside the CDR3, taken from reference TRBV7-3 and TRBJ2-1): GAGVSQTPSNKVTEKGKYVELRCDPISGHTALYWYRQSLGQGPEFLIYFQGTGAADDSGLPNDRFFAVRPEGSVSTLKIQRTERGDSAVYLCASSSLADNEQFFGPGTRLTVL.

The J gene is TRBJ1-5, the V gene TRBV19; 10 bases are a match to TRBD1. J was trimmed by 3 bases and V by 3 bases; bases with no gene match: 5. This CDR3 spans 16 amino acids. The V gene's germline CDR1 is LNHDA and CDR2 SQIVND (reference sequence). The CDR3 sequence: CASSIPGTGVNQPQHF. The CDR3 coding sequence is TGTGCCAGTAGTATCCCCGGGACAGGGGTCAATCAGCCCCAGCATTTT.

This chain links TRBV11-3 with TRBJ2-2; D gene unclear. CDR3 length equals 14 residues. Germline values: CDR1 SGHNT, CDR2 YENEEA. Trimming removed 3 bases from V and 11 bases from J, with 16 bases in between. The CDR3 region has the DNA TGTGCCAGCAGCTTCGAGAGTAACACCGAAGAGCTGTTTTTT. Residues: CASSFESNTEELFF.

The chain is built from TRBV29-1 and TRBJ1-1; a possible D gene is TRBD1 (6 bases). V was shortened by 7 bases and J by 3 bases, with 15 bases between the two germline ends. CDR3 length: 13 amino acids. Germline values: CDR1 SQVTM, CDR2 ANQGSEA. The CDR3 sequence is CSDKQGDDTEAFF. The DNA for the CDR3 is TGCAGCGACAAACAGGGAGACGACACTGAAGCTTTCTTT.

In the case of this clonotype: A single base separates this from a much larger clone, so it may be a read error. Here the CDR3 omits its conserved ending phenylalanine or tryptophan, so a read error is the likely source. V gene TRBV7-9 combines with J gene TRBJ2-1; D unclear. This CDR3 has 13 residues. Germline values: CDR1 SEHNR, CDR2 FQNEAQ (reference sequence). Trimming took 1 base from V and 7 from J, leaving 8 bases between them. CDR3 nucleotides: TGTGCCAGCAGCTTAGGATACGGAAATGAGCAGTTCCTC. Amino acids: CASSLGYGNEQFL.

This clonotype was picked up a small number of times. A single base separates this from a much larger clone, so it may be a read error. The chain is built from TRBV28 and TRBJ2-7, with D perhaps TRBD2 (5 bases). This CDR3 spans 14 amino acids. Germline V lookup: CDR1 MDHEN, CDR2 SYDVKM. DNA of the CDR3: TGTGCCAGCAGATCTTCTTCGGGATCCTACGAGCGGTACTTC. The encoded protein is CASRSSSGSYERYF. Together with reference TRBV28 and TRBJ2-7, the CDR3 gives the full variable domain: DVKVTQSSRYLVKRTGEKVFLECVQDMDHENMFWYRQDPGLGLRLIYFSYDVKMKEKGDIPEGYSVSREKKERFSLILESASTNQTSMYLCASRSSSGSYERYFGPGTRLTVT.

As regards this clonotype: A much more abundant neighbour one base away suggests this may be a read error. V is TRBV11-1 and J is TRBJ2-3, with D possibly TRBD2 on 6 matching bases. From germline, CDR1 is SGHAT and CDR2 FQDESV (reference sequence). There are 14 residues in the CDR3. CDR3 DNA: TGTGCCAGCAGCTTAAGACAACGTGCGGGAAAGCCTCACTTT. Amino acids: CASSLRQRAGKPHF.

This chain uses TRBV2 with TRBJ2-3; no firm D call. Germline CDR1 is SNHLY and CDR2 is FYNNEI. This CDR3 contains 15 residues. The ends were cut back, 9 bases at V and 1 base at J, with 17 bases in the middle. The DNA of the CDR3 is TGTGCCAGTCAACCCCAAGGAAGCGGCACAGATACGCAGTATTTT. Amino acid sequence: CASQPQGSGTDTQYF.

CDR3 DNA: TGTGTCAGTAGCCCCCCCGTTACACAAAGGAACACTGAAGCTTTCTTT. Protein product: CVSSPPVTQRNTEAFF. V and J are TRBV11-3 and TRBJ1-1, with no clear D. Per the germline V gene, CDR1 is SGHNT and CDR2 is YENEEA. CDR3 length equals 16 residues.

About this clonotype itself: The CDR3 does not end in the conserved phenylalanine or tryptophan, so this is likely a read error. The chain employs TRBV12-3 or TRBV12-4 and TRBJ2-1; 7 bases match TRBD2. The CDR3 runs to 14 residues. This CDR3 is CATSWPGGRNEQFC. CDR3 in DNA: TGTGCCACCAGTTGGCCGGGAGGTAGAAATGAGCAGTTCTGC.

Worth noting for this clonotype: Compared with germline, one end of the junction differs, possibly owing to a read error. The chain couples TRBV12-5 to TRBJ2-5; D possibly matches TRBD1 or TRBD2 (6 bases each). CDR3 length: 15 amino acids. Germline CDR1 is LGHNT and CDR2 is FRNRAP. The CDR3 loop reads CASGTSDSPGETQCF. Written as DNA, the CDR3 is TGTGCTAGTGGTACATCGGACAGCCCGGGGGAGACTCAGTGCTTC.

Points on this clonotype: A read error may produce the germline difference seen at one junction end. This chain joins TRBV11-2 and TRBJ2-7; D not certain. Germline-derived CDR1 and CDR2 are SGHAT and FQNNGV. This CDR3 contains 15 residues. In nucleotides, the CDR3 is TGTGCCAGTAGCTTAGATAAAGGCCCAGGATACGAGCAGTACTTC. Its protein product is CASSLDKGPGYEQYF.

In regard to this clonotype: The junction does not match germline at one end; this may be a read error. The chain recombines TRBV12-3 or TRBV12-4 with TRBJ1-5; 9 positions match TRBD1. The length of the CDR3 is 15 residues. Here the CDR3 DNA reads TGTGCCAGTAGTTTTGCGGGACAGGGAGGCAGTGCCCAGCATTTT. Its translation: CASSFAGQGGSAQHF.

Comments on this clonotype: Germline and junction disagree at one end, which may indicate a read error. This chain joins TRBV6-1 and TRBJ1-1, with TRBD1 as a possible D gene (5 bases). The CDR3 loop spans 11 amino acids. The germline gives CDR1 MNHNS, CDR2 SASEGT. The CDR3, as DNA: TGCGCCAGCAGGGAGGTAGGACCCGCTTTCTTT. It specifies CASREVGPAFF.

As to this clonotype: In this CDR3 the conserved last residue, phenylalanine or tryptophan, is missing, so a read error is likely. No DNA is shown, since the ends of the CDR3 on it are uncertain; the CDR3 is the one TCRdb lists. J is TRBJ2-4 and V is TRBV4-1. The CDR3 adds up to 13 amino acids, both ends counted. Germline V lookup: CDR1 MGHRA, CDR2 YSYEKL. Here the CDR3 reads CASSQEVQTIQYS.

Regarding this clonotype: The final CDR3 position lacks the conserved phenylalanine or tryptophan, pointing to a likely read error. The DNA is omitted, as the CDR3 cannot be located on it reliably, and the CDR3 follows TCRdb's listing. The chain uses TRBV5-6 and TRBJ2-1; TRBD2 was called by the table and not checked on the DNA. Looked up from germline, CDR1 is SGHDT and CDR2 is YYEEEE. The CDR3 length equals 15 residues, ends included. The CDR3 here is CASSLRRDGDNEHFL.

Remarks on this clonotype: A read error may produce the germline difference seen at one junction end. The V and J genes are TRBV11-2 and TRBJ2-7; unclear D gene. The CDR3 extends over 13 amino acids. CDR1 and CDR2 from the germline V gene are SGHAT and FQNNGV. The CDR3: CTGSSQGSYEEYF. CDR3 bases: TGTACCGGCAGCTCCCAAGGTTCGTACGAGGAGTACTTC.

This clonotype was counted ten times or more. This chain joins TRBV7-9 and TRBJ1-1; 7 bases align to TRBD1. V dropped 5 bases and J dropped 1; count of bases not matched to a gene: 4. Germline CDR1 SEHNR, CDR2 FQNEAQ (reference sequence). This CDR3 is 14 amino acids long. CDR3 loop: CASSPRTGNTEAFF. CDR3 DNA: TGTGCCAGCAGCCCCCGGACAGGGAACACTGAAGCTTTCTTT.

A note on this clonotype: A much more abundant neighbour one base away suggests this may be a read error. CDR3 coding DNA: TGTGCCATCAGTACAAGGGACAGGGATGGGACTGAAGCTTTCTTT. This codes for CAISTRDRDGTEAFF. The V and J genes are TRBV10-3 and TRBJ1-1; 9 bases line up with TRBD1. The germline CDR1 and CDR2 sequences are ENHRY and SYGVKD. This CDR3 is built from 15 residues. J was trimmed by 5 bases and V by 5 bases; bases with no gene match: 9.

The DNA of the CDR3 is TGTGCCAGCTATTTCAAAAACGAGCAGTACTTC. This translates into CASYFKNEQYF. The chain combines TRBV12-3 or TRBV12-4 with TRBJ2-7; D gene uncertain. The V gene lost 8 bases and the J gene lost 5 bases, with 10 bases spanning the gap. The CDR3 is 11 residues long.